One TCR beta chain is described in this entry. This entry comes from a study of blood T cells in healthy people across ages. Next came a second PCR, run for about 7 to 12 cycles, which used a sample-barcoded 5' primer along with a J-beta primer mix. Using its own MiXCR run on the 5' RACE reads, TCRdb lists one record per CDR3 protein. The sample includes hundreds of thousands of distinct CDR3 sequences, under 65% seen only once; the top ten take around 37%. The CDR3 has 15 residues. CDR1 and CDR2 from the germline V gene are SGHRS and YFSETQ. Losses at the gene ends were 0 bases for V and 13 bases for J; bases not matched to a gene: 13.

The specimen sequenced was blood. The receptor was derived from a man in his 60s in good health. This chain joins TRBV5-1 and TRBJ2-1, with TRBD1 matching 7 bases. CDR3 DNA: TGCGCCAGCAGCTTGGGCGACAGGGTGGGGGAGACCCAGTTCTTC. Its translation is CASSLGDRVGETQFF.